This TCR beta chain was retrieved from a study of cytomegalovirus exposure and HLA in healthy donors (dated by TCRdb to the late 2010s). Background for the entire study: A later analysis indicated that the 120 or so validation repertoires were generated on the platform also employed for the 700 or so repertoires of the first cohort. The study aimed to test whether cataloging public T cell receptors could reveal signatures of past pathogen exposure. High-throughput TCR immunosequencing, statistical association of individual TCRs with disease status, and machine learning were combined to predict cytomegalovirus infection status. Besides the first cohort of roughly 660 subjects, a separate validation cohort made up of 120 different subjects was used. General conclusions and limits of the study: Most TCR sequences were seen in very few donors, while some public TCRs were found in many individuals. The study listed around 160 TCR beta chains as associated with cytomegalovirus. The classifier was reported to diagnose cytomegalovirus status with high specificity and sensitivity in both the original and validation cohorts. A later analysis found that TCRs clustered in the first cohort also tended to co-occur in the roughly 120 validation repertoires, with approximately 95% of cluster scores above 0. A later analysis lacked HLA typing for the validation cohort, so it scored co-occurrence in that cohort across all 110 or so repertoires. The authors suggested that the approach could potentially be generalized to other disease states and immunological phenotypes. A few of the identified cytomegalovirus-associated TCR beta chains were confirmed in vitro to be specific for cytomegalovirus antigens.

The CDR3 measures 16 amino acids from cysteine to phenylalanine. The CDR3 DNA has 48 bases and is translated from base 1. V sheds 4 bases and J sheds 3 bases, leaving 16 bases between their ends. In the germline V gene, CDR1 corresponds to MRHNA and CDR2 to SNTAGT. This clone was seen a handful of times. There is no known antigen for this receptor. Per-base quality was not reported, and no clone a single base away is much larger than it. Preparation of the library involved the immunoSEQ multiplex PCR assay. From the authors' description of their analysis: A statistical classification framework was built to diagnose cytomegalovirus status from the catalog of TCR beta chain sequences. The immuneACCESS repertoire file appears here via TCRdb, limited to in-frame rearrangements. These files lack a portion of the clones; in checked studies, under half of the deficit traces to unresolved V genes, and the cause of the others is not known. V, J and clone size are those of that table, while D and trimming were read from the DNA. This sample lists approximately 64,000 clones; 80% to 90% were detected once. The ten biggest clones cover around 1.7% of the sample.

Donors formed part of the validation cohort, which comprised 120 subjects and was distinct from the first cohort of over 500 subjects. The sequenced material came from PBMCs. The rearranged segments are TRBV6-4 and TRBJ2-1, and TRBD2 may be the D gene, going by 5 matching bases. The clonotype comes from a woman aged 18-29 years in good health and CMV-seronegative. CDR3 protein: CASSARSSGNYNEQFF. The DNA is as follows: TGTGCCAGCAGTGCACGCAGCTCGGGAAACTACAATGAGCAGTTCTTC.